A single sample gave rise to the 5 T cell receptor beta chains below, sequenced in a study of control samples from healthy donors and cancer patients. The protocol was immunoSEQ multiplex PCR, while the TCRdb copy is restricted to in-frame clones and leaves out a portion. This sample carries tens of thousands of clones, under 95% of them seen once, and the ten largest clones take approximately 0.95%. The source material was PBMCs. The receptor set was obtained from a man in his thirties or forties with colorectal cancer.

The chain carries TRBV29-1 and TRBJ1-4, with D possibly TRBD1 on 5 matching bases. V lost 3 bases to trimming and J lost 6 bases, with 5 bases between them. Germline V gene data show CDR1 as SQVTM and CDR2 as ANQGSEA. The CDR3 sequence is 11 residues long. The CDR3 reads CSVDRDEKLFF. CDR3 DNA sequence: TGCAGCGTTGACAGGGATGAAAAACTGTTTTTT. The full variable domain, completed using reference TRBV29-1 and TRBJ1-4, is SAVISQKPSRDICQRGTSLTIQCQVDSQVTMMFWYRQQPGQSLTLIATANQGSEATYESGFVIDKFPISRPNLTFSTLTVSNMSPEDSSIYLCSVDRDEKLFFGSGTQLSVL.

V usage is TRBV3-1 (or the pseudogene TRBV3-2) and J usage is TRBJ2-7; a possible D gene is TRBD1 (6 bases). The V gene's germline CDR1 is LGHDT and CDR2 YNNKEL (reference sequence). V was pared by 3 bases and J by 1 base, with 10 bases between. This CDR3 is built from 14 residues. CDR3 amino acids: CASSQTGCSYEQYF. CDR3 nucleotide sequence: TGTGCCAGCAGCCAGACAGGATGTTCCTACGAGCAGTACTTC.

This chain links TRBV3-1 (or the pseudogene TRBV3-2) with TRBJ1-5, with D unresolved. Between the trimmed V and J ends, which lost 1 base and 3 bases, there was a span of 10 bases. CDR3 length: 15 residues. Germline V CDR1 and CDR2: LGHDT, YNNKEL (reference sequence). The CDR3 nucleotides read TGTGCCAGCAGCCAAGGGAGGCAGTTCAATCAGCCCCAGCATTTT. This codes for CASSQGRQFNQPQHF.

The rearrangement links TRBV27 to TRBJ2-3; D uncertain. Trimming cost V 3 bases and J 1 base, with 11 bases left between them. Germline values: CDR1 MNHEY, CDR2 SMNVEV (reference sequence). The CDR3 extends over 15 amino acids. This chain's CDR3 is CASSFYSDGTDTQYF. DNA for the CDR3: TGTGCCAGCAGTTTTTACTCGGACGGCACAGATACGCAGTATTTT.

The V call is TRBV7-9, the J call TRBJ2-2; weak D call: TRBD1 (6 bases). The CDR3 is made up of 16 amino acids. Trimming left V 6 bases short and J 3 bases short, with 17 bases between. Looked up from germline, CDR1 is SEHNR and CDR2 is FQNEAQ (reference sequence). The CDR3 coding sequence is TGTGCCAGCAGGCCTCCCCCAGGGGCCGACACCGGGGAGCTGTTTTTT. Translation: CASRPPPGADTGELFF.